This TCR beta chain came from a study of cytomegalovirus exposure and HLA in healthy donors. With regard to this clone: As yet, its antigen is unknown. At the DNA level, this CDR3 is encoded by other sequences in the same sample as well.

The primer mix had 60 Vbeta and 13 Jbeta primers. Sequenced by immunoSEQ multiplex PCR; TCRdb stores in-frame clones only, minus some. The sample has about 160,000 clones; the top ten hold roughly 2%. Whole-study findings and limits: Most TCR sequences proved rare, with some public TCRs found in many donors.

Sequences were obtained from PBMCs. This TCR was recovered from a young man in good health and CMV-seronegative.

In DNA form, the CDR3 reads TGTGCCAGCAGCAAAGAGGTAGCGGGAGAGCTTGAGCAGTTCTTC. This encodes CASSKEVAGELEQFF. The chain carries TRBV28 and TRBJ2-1, with 9 bases matching TRBD2. Trimming cost V 6 bases and J 9 bases; bases outside gene matches: 12. Germline lookup yields CDR1 MDHEN and CDR2 SYDVKM. The CDR3 covers 15 residues.